Each of the 2 T cell receptor beta chains below was sequenced from the same sample in a study of graft-versus-host responses after intestinal transplantation. Using immunoSEQ multiplex PCR, the repertoire was profiled, and TCRdb retains in-frame clones only, with some absent. The sample carries about 21,000 clones, about a third recorded once. The authors seeded approximately 200,000 CFSE-labeled responder cells together with approximately 200,000 irradiated stimulator cells tagged with violet dye. Sequences were derived from alloreactive CD8+ T cells from a mixed lymphocyte reaction culture, sampled before intestinal transplant. Described subset: CFSE-low proliferating T cells sorted from roughly six-day pre-transplant mixed lymphocyte reaction (GvH or HvG direction). These receptors were obtained from a human patient who received an intestinal transplant.

Here the CDR3 reads CASSKGVSGSYEQYF. The CDR3 DNA reads TGTGCCAGCAGTAAAGGGGTGTCGGGCTCCTACGAGCAGTACTTC. This sequence joins TRBV27 and TRBJ2-7, with D maybe TRBD1 (5 bases). The CDR3 is made up of 15 amino acids. Trimming shortened V by 5 bases and J by 0 bases, and 14 bases separated the two germline ends. Germline V CDR1 and CDR2: MNHEY, SMNVEV (reference sequence).

This chain links TRBV9 with TRBJ1-6; D is perhaps TRBD1 (5 bases). V was pared by 7 bases and J by 1 base, with 12 bases between. Germline V gene data show CDR1 as SGDLS and CDR2 as YYNGEE. This CDR3 contains 15 residues. In nucleotides, the CDR3 is TGTGCCAGCTCCGGGGGGTTATCCTATAATTCACCCCTCCACTTT. As protein: CASSGGLSYNSPLHF.